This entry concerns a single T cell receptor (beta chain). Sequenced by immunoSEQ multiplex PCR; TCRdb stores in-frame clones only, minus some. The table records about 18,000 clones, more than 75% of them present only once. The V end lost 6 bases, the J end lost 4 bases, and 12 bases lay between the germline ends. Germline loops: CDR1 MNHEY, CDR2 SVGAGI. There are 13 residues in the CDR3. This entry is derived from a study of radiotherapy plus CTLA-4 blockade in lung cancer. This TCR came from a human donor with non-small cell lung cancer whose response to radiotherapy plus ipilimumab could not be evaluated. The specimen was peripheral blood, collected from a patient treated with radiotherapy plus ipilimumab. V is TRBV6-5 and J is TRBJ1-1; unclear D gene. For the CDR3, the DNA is TGTGCCAGCAGGCGGGTCTCAAGCACTGAAGCTTTCTTT. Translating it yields CASRRVSSTEAFF.